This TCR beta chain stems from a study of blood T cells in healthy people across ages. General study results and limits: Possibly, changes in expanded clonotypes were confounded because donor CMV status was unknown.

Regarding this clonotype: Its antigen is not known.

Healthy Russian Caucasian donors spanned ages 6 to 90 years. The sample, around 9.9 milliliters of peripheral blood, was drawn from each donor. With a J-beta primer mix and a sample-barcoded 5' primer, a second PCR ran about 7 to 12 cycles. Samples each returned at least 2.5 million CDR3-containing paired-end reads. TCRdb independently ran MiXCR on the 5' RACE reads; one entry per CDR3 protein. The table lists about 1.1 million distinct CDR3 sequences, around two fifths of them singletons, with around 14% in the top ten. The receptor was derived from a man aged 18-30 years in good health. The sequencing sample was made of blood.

CDR3 amino acids: CASSPLGTVQETQYF. In nucleotides, the CDR3 is TGCGCCAGCAGCCCATTAGGGACAGTCCAAGAGACCCAGTACTTC. The V call is TRBV5-1, the J call TRBJ2-5; 7 bases line up with TRBD1. The CDR3 length is 15 residues. After removal of 4 bases from V and 1 base from J, the junction contained 7 bases not matched to a gene. CDR1 is SGHRS, CDR2 YFSETQ, per germline.